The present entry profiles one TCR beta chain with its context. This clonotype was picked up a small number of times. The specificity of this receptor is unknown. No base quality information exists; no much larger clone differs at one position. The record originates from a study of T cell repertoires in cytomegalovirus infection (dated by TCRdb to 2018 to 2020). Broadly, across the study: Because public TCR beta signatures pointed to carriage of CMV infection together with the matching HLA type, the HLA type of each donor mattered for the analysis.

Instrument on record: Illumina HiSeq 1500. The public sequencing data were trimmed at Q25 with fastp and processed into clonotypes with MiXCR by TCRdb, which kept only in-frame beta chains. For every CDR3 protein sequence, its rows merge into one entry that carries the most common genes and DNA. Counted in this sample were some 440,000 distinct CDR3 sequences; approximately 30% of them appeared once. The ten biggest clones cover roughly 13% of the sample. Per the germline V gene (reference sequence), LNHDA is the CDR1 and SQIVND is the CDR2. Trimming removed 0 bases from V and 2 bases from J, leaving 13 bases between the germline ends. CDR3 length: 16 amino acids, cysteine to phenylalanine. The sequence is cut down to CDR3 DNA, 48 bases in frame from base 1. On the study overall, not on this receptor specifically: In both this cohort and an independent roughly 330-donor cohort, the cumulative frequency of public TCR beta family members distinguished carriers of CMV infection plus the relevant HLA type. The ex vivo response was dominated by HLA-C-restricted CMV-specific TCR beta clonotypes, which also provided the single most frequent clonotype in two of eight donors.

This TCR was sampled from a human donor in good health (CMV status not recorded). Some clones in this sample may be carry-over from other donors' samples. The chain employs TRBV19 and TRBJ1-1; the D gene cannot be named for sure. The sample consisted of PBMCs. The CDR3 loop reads CASSIEFREGNTEAFF. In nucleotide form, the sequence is TGTGCCAGTAGTATAGAGTTTCGAGAGGGAAACACTGAAGCTTTCTTT.